This TCR beta chain derives from a study of early T cells in non-severe SARS-CoV-2 infection. For the study at large: Sequencing of bulk RNA from unsorted whole blood was done, without chain pairing.

CDR3 length equals 14 residues. The V end lost 3 bases, the J end lost 5 bases, and 15 bases lay between the germline ends. Germline V lookup: CDR1 SGHKS, CDR2 YYEKEE (reference sequence). General study results and limits: VDJdb matches were skewed toward anti-spike CD8 T cell responses.

This clonotype has more than one count but fewer than ten. As yet, its antigen is unknown. Attachment of unique molecular identifiers was made to individual cDNA molecules. TCRdb redid the calling of the 5' RACE reads with MiXCR, one entry per CDR3 protein. The sample includes under 85,000 distinct CDR3 sequences, 13% to 15% of them seen just once. The origin of this receptor is an adult who was a healthcare worker with PCR-confirmed SARS-CoV-2 infection or an uninfected control (not recorded which). Sample: whole blood. The V and J genes are TRBV5-5 and TRBJ2-7; D possibly corresponds to TRBD1 (6 bases). This chain's CDR3 is CASSWTARSHEQYF. Written as DNA, the CDR3 is TGTGCCAGCAGCTGGACAGCCCGTTCCCACGAGCAGTACTTC.